A few counts support the clone carrying this T cell receptor (beta chain). The entry originates in a study of identical twins. The CDR3 sequence is 14 residues long. The V segment lost 6 bases and the J segment 9 bases; nucleotides outside the gene matches: 9. TCRdb processed the 5' RACE reads anew with MiXCR; each CDR3 protein has one entry. The sample contains roughly 350,000 distinct CDR3 sequences, around an eighth of which appear only once. Separately, the same data were catalogued under a study of yellow fever vaccine responses in identical twins.

The TCR sequence derives from a woman younger than 30 in good health. The sample was CD8+ T cells sorted from blood. The rearrangement uses TRBV12-3 or TRBV12-4 and TRBJ2-7, with TRBD2 identical over 12 bases. Here the CDR3 reads CASSFRLAGAWQYF. CDR3 sequence (DNA): TGTGCCAGCAGCTTTCGACTAGCGGGAGCCTGGCAGTACTTC.